This is a list of T cell receptor beta chains from one sample in a study of T cells in Graves' hyperthyroidism and ophthalmopathy. TCRdb re-derived calls from the multiplex PCR reads in MiXCR, one entry per CDR3 protein. The sample yields roughly 300,000 distinct CDR3 sequences, 25% to 30% seen once. Material for sequencing was blood. The receptors derive from a man aged 40-49 years with Graves' hyperthyroidism that later progressed to Graves' ophthalmopathy. Each CDR3 is given with its conserved first and last residue. Fields, in order: clone size, D gene, V gene, J gene, CDR3 DNA, CDR3 protein. The D gene is left open where the match is weak. Only part of the rows carry a size: once, few, many, or a class if the clone is expanded.

abundance: NA; d_gene: TRBD1; v_gene: TRBV28; j_gene: TRBJ2-7; CDR3nt: TGTGCCAGCAACAACAGGGGGACGTACGAGCAGTACTTC; CDR3aa: CASNNRGTYEQYF
abundance: few; d_gene: NA; v_gene: TRBV24-1; j_gene: TRBJ1-1; CDR3nt: TGTGCCACCGAGGACGGCTCGAACACTGAAGCTTTCTTT; CDR3aa: CATEDGSNTEAFF
abundance: many; d_gene: NA; v_gene: TRBV6-4; j_gene: TRBJ2-2; CDR3nt: TGTGCCAGCAGTGACCGGAGGGTCATGAACACCGGGGAGCTGTTTTTT; CDR3aa: CASSDRRVMNTGELFF
abundance: NA; d_gene: NA; v_gene: TRBV12-3/TRBV12-4; j_gene: TRBJ1-2; CDR3nt: TGTGCCAGCACCCTCACGGGGGAAGGCTACACCTTC; CDR3aa: CASTLTGEGYTF
abundance: NA; d_gene: NA; v_gene: TRBV11-2; j_gene: TRBJ1-2; CDR3nt: TGTGCCAGCAGCTTAGCTTGGGGAGGCTATGGCTACACCTTC; CDR3aa: CASSLAWGGYGYTF
abundance: many; d_gene: NA; v_gene: TRBV20-1; j_gene: TRBJ2-5; CDR3nt: TGCAGTGCTAGAGATCCTGGGGGACTGGGAGAGACCCAGTACTTC; CDR3aa: CSARDPGGLGETQYF
abundance: many; d_gene: TRBD2; v_gene: TRBV20-1; j_gene: TRBJ2-7; CDR3nt: TGCAGTGCCAGGACTAGAGGCGACGAGCAGTACTTC; CDR3aa: CSARTRGDEQYF
abundance: many; d_gene: NA; v_gene: TRBV6-5; j_gene: TRBJ1-3; CDR3nt: TGTGCCAGCAGTTTACTGGGTCGGGGAAACACCATATATTTT; CDR3aa: CASSLLGRGNTIYF
abundance: once; d_gene: NA; v_gene: TRBV11-1; j_gene: TRBJ2-2; CDR3nt: TGTGCCAGCAGCACACGGGGCACCGGGGAGCTGTTTTTT; CDR3aa: CASSTRGTGELFF
abundance: NA; d_gene: TRBD1; v_gene: TRBV28; j_gene: TRBJ1-5; CDR3nt: TGTGCCAGCAGTTTCCTACAGGGGGTGAACCAGCCCCAGCATTTT; CDR3aa: CASSFLQGVNQPQHF
abundance: many; d_gene: NA; v_gene: TRBV7-8; j_gene: TRBJ2-5; CDR3nt: TGTGCCAGCAGCCCCCAAATTGAGACCCAGTACTTC; CDR3aa: CASSPQIETQYF
abundance: many; d_gene: NA; v_gene: TRBV6-1; j_gene: TRBJ2-2; CDR3nt: TGTGCCATCCTGAGGACCCGGAACACCGGGGAGCTGTTTTTT; CDR3aa: CAILRTRNTGELFF
abundance: many; d_gene: NA; v_gene: TRBV11-2; j_gene: TRBJ1-1; CDR3nt: TGTGCCAGCAGCTGGGAGGTTAGCACTGAAGCTTTCTTT; CDR3aa: CASSWEVSTEAFF
abundance: NA; d_gene: TRBD2; v_gene: TRBV5-8; j_gene: TRBJ2-5; CDR3nt: TGTGCCAGCAGCCCCGCCGGGACTACCCAAGAGACCCAGTACTTC; CDR3aa: CASSPAGTTQETQYF
abundance: many; d_gene: NA; v_gene: TRBV30; j_gene: TRBJ1-5; CDR3nt: TGTGCCTGGAGTGCTGATAGCAATCAGCCCCAGCATTTT; CDR3aa: CAWSADSNQPQHF
abundance: many; d_gene: NA; v_gene: TRBV6-1; j_gene: TRBJ1-2; CDR3nt: TGTGCCAGCGGTCCCGTAAACAGGGACTATGGCTACACCTTC; CDR3aa: CASGPVNRDYGYTF
abundance: many; d_gene: NA; v_gene: TRBV5-1; j_gene: TRBJ1-3; CDR3nt: TGCGCCAGCAGCTTGGGTGGACCAAACACCATATATTTT; CDR3aa: CASSLGGPNTIYF
abundance: NA; d_gene: TRBD1; v_gene: TRBV18; j_gene: TRBJ1-1; CDR3nt: TGTGCCAGCTCACCTGTTGAAGGGGGCTTCACTGAAGCTTTCTTT; CDR3aa: CASSPVEGGFTEAFF
abundance: once; d_gene: TRBD2; v_gene: TRBV18; j_gene: TRBJ2-7; CDR3nt: TGTGCCAGCTCACCCCTTCTAGCGGGAGACGCTTACGAGCAGTACTTC; CDR3aa: CASSPLLAGDAYEQYF
abundance: NA; d_gene: NA; v_gene: TRBV12-3/TRBV12-4; j_gene: TRBJ2-2; CDR3nt: TGTGCCAGCAGTTTAGTGAGCAGCACCGGGGAGCTGTTTTTT; CDR3aa: CASSLVSSTGELFF
abundance: once; d_gene: TRBD1; v_gene: TRBV19; j_gene: TRBJ1-5; CDR3nt: TGTGCCAGTACCCTACAGGGGAACAATCAGCCCCAGCATTTT; CDR3aa: CASTLQGNNQPQHF
abundance: NA; d_gene: TRBD2; v_gene: TRBV5-1; j_gene: TRBJ2-5; CDR3nt: TGCGCCAGCAGCTTTGGACTAGCGGGAGCTGGTGAGACCCAGTACTTC; CDR3aa: CASSFGLAGAGETQYF
abundance: NA; d_gene: NA; v_gene: TRBV28; j_gene: TRBJ1-5; CDR3nt: TGTGCCAGCAGCCCAAGGGTATCAAACGATCAGCCCCAGCATTTT; CDR3aa: CASSPRVSNDQPQHF
abundance: many; d_gene: NA; v_gene: TRBV2; j_gene: TRBJ2-4; CDR3nt: TGTGCCAGCAGCCGGGAGTCCAAAAACATTCAGTACTTC; CDR3aa: CASSRESKNIQYF
abundance: many; d_gene: TRBD2; v_gene: TRBV5-1; j_gene: TRBJ2-5; CDR3nt: TGCGCCAGCAGCCACAAACTAGCGGGAGTAGAGACCCAGTACTTC; CDR3aa: CASSHKLAGVETQYF
abundance: many; d_gene: TRBD2; v_gene: TRBV28; j_gene: TRBJ2-7; CDR3nt: TGTGCCAGCGGCCTAGCGGAGGCCTACGAGCAGTACTTC; CDR3aa: CASGLAEAYEQYF
abundance: few; d_gene: TRBD2; v_gene: TRBV28; j_gene: TRBJ2-2; CDR3nt: TGTGCCAGCAGTCCCCTCGGGGGGTCGGTCGCCGGGGAGCTGTTTTTT; CDR3aa: CASSPLGGSVAGELFF
abundance: many; d_gene: TRBD1; v_gene: TRBV29-1; j_gene: TRBJ1-2; CDR3nt: TGCAGCGTCGTACCGGAGTCCAGGGGGCTTTACTATGGCTACACCTTC; CDR3aa: CSVVPESRGLYYGYTF
abundance: many; d_gene: TRBD2; v_gene: TRBV11-2; j_gene: TRBJ2-7; CDR3nt: TGTGCCAGCAGCCCGGGACTAGCGGGTAACTACGAGCAGTACTTC; CDR3aa: CASSPGLAGNYEQYF
abundance: many; d_gene: NA; v_gene: TRBV9; j_gene: TRBJ2-4; CDR3nt: TGTGCCAGCCCCCAGGACCTGAACATTCAGTACTTC; CDR3aa: CASPQDLNIQYF
abundance: NA; d_gene: NA; v_gene: TRBV12-3/TRBV12-4; j_gene: TRBJ1-1; CDR3nt: TGTGCCAGCAGTTTAACAGGGCCTCACACTGAAGCTTTCTTT; CDR3aa: CASSLTGPHTEAFF
abundance: many; d_gene: TRBD1; v_gene: TRBV19; j_gene: TRBJ1-5; CDR3nt: TGTGCCAGTAGTACCTGGGGGACAGTGCCGAGCAATCAGCCCCAGCATTTT; CDR3aa: CASSTWGTVPSNQPQHF
abundance: many; d_gene: TRBD1; v_gene: TRBV6-5; j_gene: TRBJ1-3; CDR3nt: TGTGCCAGCAGTCCCGAAGGGACAGGGCGTCAGGGCGCCATATATTTT; CDR3aa: CASSPEGTGRQGAIYF
abundance: many; d_gene: NA; v_gene: TRBV28; j_gene: TRBJ2-7; CDR3nt: TGTGCCAGCACCCCGGGACTGCCCTACGAGCAGTACTTC; CDR3aa: CASTPGLPYEQYF
abundance: NA; d_gene: NA; v_gene: TRBV6-2/TRBV6-3; j_gene: TRBJ1-5; CDR3nt: TGTGCCAGCAGTTACTCGTTTGCCGGCAATCAGCCCCAGCATTTT; CDR3aa: CASSYSFAGNQPQHF
abundance: few; d_gene: NA; v_gene: TRBV24-1; j_gene: TRBJ1-1; CDR3nt: TGTGCCACCAGTGACTTAAGAGGGACTGAAGCTTTCTTT; CDR3aa: CATSDLRGTEAFF
abundance: NA; d_gene: NA; v_gene: TRBV6-1; j_gene: TRBJ2-7; CDR3nt: TGTGCCAGCAGCCCCCTAGGGGTTCGGGGTCGAGTCTACGAGCAGTACTTC; CDR3aa: CASSPLGVRGRVYEQYF
abundance: NA; d_gene: TRBD2; v_gene: TRBV7-8; j_gene: TRBJ2-5; CDR3nt: TGTGCCAGCAGTGATCGTCTCCGGGGGGGGGAGACCCAGTACTTC; CDR3aa: CASSDRLRGGETQYF
abundance: many; d_gene: NA; v_gene: TRBV29-1; j_gene: TRBJ2-7; CDR3nt: TGCAGCGTCACGACAGGTAGTAGCGAGCAGTACTTC; CDR3aa: CSVTTGSSEQYF
abundance: many; d_gene: NA; v_gene: TRBV6-1; j_gene: TRBJ2-7; CDR3nt: TGTGCCAGCAGCCTACCACAAGCCTACGAGCAGTACTTC; CDR3aa: CASSLPQAYEQYF
abundance: many; d_gene: NA; v_gene: TRBV12-3/TRBV12-4; j_gene: TRBJ1-1; CDR3nt: TGTGCCAGCAGTCCTAGGGGGGACACTGAAGCTTTCTTT; CDR3aa: CASSPRGDTEAFF
abundance: many; d_gene: NA; v_gene: TRBV12-3/TRBV12-4; j_gene: TRBJ1-2; CDR3nt: TGTGCCAGCAGTTTGACGGCTTTAGCTAACTATGGCTACACCTTC; CDR3aa: CASSLTALANYGYTF
abundance: NA; d_gene: TRBD2; v_gene: TRBV7-2; j_gene: TRBJ2-7; CDR3nt: TGTGCCAGCAGCTTGTGGGAGGGCGAGCAGTACTTC; CDR3aa: CASSLWEGEQYF
abundance: many; d_gene: TRBD1; v_gene: TRBV20-1; j_gene: TRBJ1-2; CDR3nt: TGCAGGGGGGGACAGGGGGACAGCTATGGCTACACCTTC; CDR3aa: CRGGQGDSYGYTF
abundance: NA; d_gene: TRBD1; v_gene: TRBV28; j_gene: TRBJ2-5; CDR3nt: TGTGCCAGCAGTCCCGCAGGGGGCGAAGAGACCCAGTACTTC; CDR3aa: CASSPAGGEETQYF
abundance: many; d_gene: TRBD1; v_gene: TRBV20-1; j_gene: TRBJ1-1; CDR3nt: TGCAGTGCTAGAGACCTAAACAGGGGAATCACTGAAGCTTTCTTT; CDR3aa: CSARDLNRGITEAFF
abundance: NA; d_gene: NA; v_gene: TRBV28; j_gene: TRBJ2-3; CDR3nt: TGTGCCAGCAGTCTAATCGTACTAGCTACGGGAGATACGCAGTATTTT; CDR3aa: CASSLIVLATGDTQYF
abundance: many; d_gene: NA; v_gene: TRBV2; j_gene: TRBJ2-4; CDR3nt: TGTGCCAGCAGTGAAGGCAGCGGAAACATTCAGTACTTC; CDR3aa: CASSEGSGNIQYF
abundance: many; d_gene: TRBD1; v_gene: TRBV28; j_gene: TRBJ2-7; CDR3nt: TGTGCCAGCAGCTCACCCGGACAGGTTGCCTACGAGCAGTACTTC; CDR3aa: CASSSPGQVAYEQYF
abundance: many; d_gene: TRBD2; v_gene: TRBV19; j_gene: TRBJ2-7; CDR3nt: TGTGCCAGTAGTATCGGGGGACTAGCGGGAGGGTACGAGCAGTACTTC; CDR3aa: CASSIGGLAGGYEQYF
abundance: many; d_gene: NA; v_gene: TRBV5-1; j_gene: TRBJ2-5; CDR3nt: TGCGCCAGCAGCTTAATTCTTGTGGGGACACAGCAAGAGACCCAGTACTTC; CDR3aa: CASSLILVGTQQETQYF
abundance: many; d_gene: NA; v_gene: TRBV20-1; j_gene: TRBJ1-1; CDR3nt: TGCAGTGCTAGGGGGAACACTGAAGCTTTCTTT; CDR3aa: CSARGNTEAFF
abundance: NA; d_gene: NA; v_gene: TRBV6-5; j_gene: TRBJ2-7; CDR3nt: TGTGCCAGCAGTTACTCGTATGTTGCTCAGACTGAGCAGTACTTC; CDR3aa: CASSYSYVAQTEQYF
abundance: few; d_gene: NA; v_gene: TRBV12-3/TRBV12-4; j_gene: TRBJ2-5; CDR3nt: TGTGCCAGCAGTTTTCAGCGGGTAGAGACCCAGTACTTC; CDR3aa: CASSFQRVETQYF
abundance: many; d_gene: NA; v_gene: TRBV7-9; j_gene: TRBJ2-5; CDR3nt: TGTGCCAGCAGCAGGGTCCAAGAGACCCAGTACTTC; CDR3aa: CASSRVQETQYF